This TCR beta chain is drawn from a study of T cell repertoires and Cas9 in healthy adults. As for the study in general: CD4 and CD8 compartments: SpCas9-reactive T cells profiled for potency, cytotoxicity, lineage.

The repertoire was sequenced with immunoSEQ multiplex PCR; TCRdb's copy has only in-frame clones and lacks some. The sample yields about 14,000 clones, roughly nine tenths seen once. Unmatched junction bases numbered 4, after V lost 2 bases and J lost 5 bases. The CDR3 consists of 13 residues. Germline CDR1 GTSNPN, CDR2 SVGIG (reference sequence). Sequences were obtained from Tregs (CD4+, CD25+, CD127-, CD137-, CD154-) from PBMCs; culture status not recorded. V gene TRBV30 combines with J gene TRBJ1-2, with 8 bases aligning to TRBD1. This TCR derives from a human donor in good health. Here the CDR3 reads CAWSRDRIYGYTF. The CDR3, as DNA: TGTGCCTGGAGTAGGGACAGGATTTATGGCTACACCTTC.